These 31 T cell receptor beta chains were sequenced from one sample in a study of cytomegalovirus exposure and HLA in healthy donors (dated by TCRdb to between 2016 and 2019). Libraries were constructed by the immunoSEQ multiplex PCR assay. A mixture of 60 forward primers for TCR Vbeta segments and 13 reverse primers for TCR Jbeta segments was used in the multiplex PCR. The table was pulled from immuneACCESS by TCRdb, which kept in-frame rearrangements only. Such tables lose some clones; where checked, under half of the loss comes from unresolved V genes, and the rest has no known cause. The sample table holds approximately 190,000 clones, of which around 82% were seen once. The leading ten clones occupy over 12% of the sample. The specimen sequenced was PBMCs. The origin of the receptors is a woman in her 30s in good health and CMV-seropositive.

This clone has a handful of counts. The CDR3 sequence: CASSYGQAHTDTQYF. CDR3 in DNA: TGTGCCAGCAGCTATGGACAGGCGCACACAGATACGCAGTATTTT. V usage is TRBV11-3 and J usage is TRBJ2-3, with TRBD1 matching over 7 bases. V dropped 4 bases and J dropped 2; count of bases not matched to a gene: 6. The CDR3 sequence is 15 residues long. Germline V gene sequence: CDR1 SGHNT, CDR2 YENEEA.

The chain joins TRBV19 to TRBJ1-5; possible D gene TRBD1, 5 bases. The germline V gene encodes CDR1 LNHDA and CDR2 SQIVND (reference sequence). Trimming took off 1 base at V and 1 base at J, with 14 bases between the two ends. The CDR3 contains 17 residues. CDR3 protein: CASSIGDWPLSNQPQHF. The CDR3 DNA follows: TGTGCCAGTAGTATAGGGGACTGGCCGTTGAGCAATCAGCCCCAGCATTTT.

CDR3 bases: TGCAGCGCTACAGGGAGAACCACAGATACGCAGTATTTT. Its protein product is CSATGRTTDTQYF. The J gene is TRBJ2-3, the V gene TRBV29-1; weak D call: TRBD1 (6 bases). CDR1 and CDR2 (germline): SQVTM, ANQGSEA. V dropped 7 bases and J dropped 2 bases, with 13 bases sitting between them. The CDR3 runs to 13 residues.

The CDR3 coding sequence is TGTGCCTGGAACCCCGGGACAGGGAGGGTCTATGGCTACACCTTC. It is translated as CAWNPGTGRVYGYTF. The chain links TRBV30 to TRBJ1-2, with 9 bases that match TRBD1. The CDR3 has 15 residues. J lost 4 bases, V lost 4 bases, and 10 bases had no gene match. Germline CDR1 and CDR2: GTSNPN and SVGIG (reference sequence).

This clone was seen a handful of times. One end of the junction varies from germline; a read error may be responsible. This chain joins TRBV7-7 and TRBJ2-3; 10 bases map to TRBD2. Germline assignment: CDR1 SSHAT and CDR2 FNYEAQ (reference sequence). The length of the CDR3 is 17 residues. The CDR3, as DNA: TGTGCTAGCAGCTCGGGGGCTAGCGGGAGAAGCACAGATACGCAGTATTTT. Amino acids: CASSSGASGRSTDTQYF.

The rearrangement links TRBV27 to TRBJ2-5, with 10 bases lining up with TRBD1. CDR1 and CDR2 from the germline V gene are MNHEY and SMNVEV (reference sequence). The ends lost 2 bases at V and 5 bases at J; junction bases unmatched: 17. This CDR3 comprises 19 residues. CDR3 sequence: CASSLGSLVDRGDWETQYF. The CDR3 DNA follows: TGTGCCAGCAGTTTAGGGTCGTTGGTGGACAGGGGGGATTGGGAGACCCAGTACTTC.

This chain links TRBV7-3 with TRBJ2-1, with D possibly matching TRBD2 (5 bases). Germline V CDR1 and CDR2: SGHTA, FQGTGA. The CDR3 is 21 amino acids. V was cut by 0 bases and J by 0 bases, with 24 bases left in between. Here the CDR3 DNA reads TGTGCCAGCAGCTTAACGTCTCGGGTGTTGGCGGGCGGCCTCTCCTACAATGAGCAGTTCTTC. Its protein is CASSLTSRVLAGGLSYNEQFF.

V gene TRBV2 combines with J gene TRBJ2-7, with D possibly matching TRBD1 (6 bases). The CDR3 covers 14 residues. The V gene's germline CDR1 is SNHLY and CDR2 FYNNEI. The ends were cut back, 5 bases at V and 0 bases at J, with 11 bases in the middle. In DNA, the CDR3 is TGTGCCAGCAGTCCCGGGACATTCTCCTACGAGCAGTACTTC. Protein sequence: CASSPGTFSYEQYF.

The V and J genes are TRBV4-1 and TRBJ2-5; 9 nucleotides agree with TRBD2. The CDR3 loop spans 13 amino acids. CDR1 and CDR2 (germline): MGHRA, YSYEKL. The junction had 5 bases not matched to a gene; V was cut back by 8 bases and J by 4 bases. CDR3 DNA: TGCGCCAGCCGCGGGGGGGAAGGAGAGACCCAGTACTTC. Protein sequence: CASRGGEGETQYF.

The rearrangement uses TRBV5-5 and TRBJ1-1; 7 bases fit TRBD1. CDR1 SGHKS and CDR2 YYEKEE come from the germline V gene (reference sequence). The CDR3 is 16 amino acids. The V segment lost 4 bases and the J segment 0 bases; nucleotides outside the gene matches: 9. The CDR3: CASSRTPGGMNTEAFF. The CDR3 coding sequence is TGTGCCAGCAGCCGTACCCCAGGGGGAATGAACACTGAAGCTTTCTTT.

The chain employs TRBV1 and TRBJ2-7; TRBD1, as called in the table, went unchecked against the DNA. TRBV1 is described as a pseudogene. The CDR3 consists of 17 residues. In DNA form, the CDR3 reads TGCACCAGCAGCCAAGACGAGAACAGGGGGGGATCTTACGAGCAGTACTTC. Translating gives CTSSQDENRGGSYEQYF.

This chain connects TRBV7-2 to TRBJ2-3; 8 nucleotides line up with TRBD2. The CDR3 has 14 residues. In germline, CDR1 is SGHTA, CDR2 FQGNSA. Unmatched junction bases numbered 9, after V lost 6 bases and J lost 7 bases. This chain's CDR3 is CASSEAGGSNTQYF. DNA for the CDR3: TGTGCCAGCAGTGAGGCGGGGGGATCGAATACGCAGTATTTT.

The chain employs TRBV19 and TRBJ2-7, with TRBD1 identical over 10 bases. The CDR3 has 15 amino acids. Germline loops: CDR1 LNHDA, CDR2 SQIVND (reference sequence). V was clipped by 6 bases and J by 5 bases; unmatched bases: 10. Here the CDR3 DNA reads TGTGCCAGTAGGGATGGACAGGGGGGAGTGAACGAGCAGTACTTC. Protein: CASRDGQGGVNEQYF.

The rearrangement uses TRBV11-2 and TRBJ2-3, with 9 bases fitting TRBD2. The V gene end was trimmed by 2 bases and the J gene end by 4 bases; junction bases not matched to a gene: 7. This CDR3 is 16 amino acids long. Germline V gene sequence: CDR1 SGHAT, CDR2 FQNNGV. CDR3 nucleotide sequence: TGTGCCAGCAGCTTACGCGGGGGGGGCCCCCCAGATACGCAGTATTTT. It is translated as CASSLRGGGPPDTQYF.

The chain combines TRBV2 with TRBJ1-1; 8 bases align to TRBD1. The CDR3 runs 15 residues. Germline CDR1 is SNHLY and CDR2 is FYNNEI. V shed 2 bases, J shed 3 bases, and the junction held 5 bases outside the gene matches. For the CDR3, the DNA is TGTGCCAGCAGTGAACCCCTCAGGGGGCACACTGAAGCTTTCTTT. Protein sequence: CASSEPLRGHTEAFF.

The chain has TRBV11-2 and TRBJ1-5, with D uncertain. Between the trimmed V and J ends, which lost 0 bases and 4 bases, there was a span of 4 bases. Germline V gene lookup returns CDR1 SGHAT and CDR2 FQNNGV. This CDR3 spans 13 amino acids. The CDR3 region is CASSLEQNQPQHF. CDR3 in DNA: TGTGCCAGCAGCTTAGAACAGAATCAGCCCCAGCATTTT.

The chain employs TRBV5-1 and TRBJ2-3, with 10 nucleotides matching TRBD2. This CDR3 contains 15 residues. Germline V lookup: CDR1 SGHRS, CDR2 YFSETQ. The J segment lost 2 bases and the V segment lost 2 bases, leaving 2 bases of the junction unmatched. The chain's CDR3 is CASSFSGGFTDTQYF. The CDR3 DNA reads TGCGCCAGCAGCTTTAGCGGGGGGTTCACAGATACGCAGTATTTT.

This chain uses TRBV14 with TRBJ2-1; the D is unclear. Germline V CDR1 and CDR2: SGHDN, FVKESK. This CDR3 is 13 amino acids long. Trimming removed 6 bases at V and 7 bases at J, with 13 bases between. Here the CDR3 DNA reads TGTGCCAGCAGAGCCCCGTCGAAGAATGAGCAGTTCTTC. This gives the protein CASRAPSKNEQFF.

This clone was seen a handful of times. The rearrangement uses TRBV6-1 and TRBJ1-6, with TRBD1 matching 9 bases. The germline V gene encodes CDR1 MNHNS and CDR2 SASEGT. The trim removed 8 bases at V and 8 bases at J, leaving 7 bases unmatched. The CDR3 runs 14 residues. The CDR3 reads CASDRQGEYSPLHF. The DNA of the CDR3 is TGTGCCAGCGATAGACAGGGGGAATATTCACCCCTCCACTTT.

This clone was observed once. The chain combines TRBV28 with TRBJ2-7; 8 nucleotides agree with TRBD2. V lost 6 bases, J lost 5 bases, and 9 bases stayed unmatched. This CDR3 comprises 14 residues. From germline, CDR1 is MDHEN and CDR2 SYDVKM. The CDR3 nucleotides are TGTGCCAGCAGCCTCGCGGGGGGTGGGGACGAGCAGTACTTC. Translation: CASSLAGGGDEQYF.

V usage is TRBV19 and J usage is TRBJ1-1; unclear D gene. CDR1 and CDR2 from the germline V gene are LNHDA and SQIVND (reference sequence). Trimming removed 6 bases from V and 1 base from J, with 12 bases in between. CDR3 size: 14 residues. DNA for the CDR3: TGTGCCAGTAGGGGGAAGGGAGCGAACACTGAAGCTTTCTTT. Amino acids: CASRGKGANTEAFF.

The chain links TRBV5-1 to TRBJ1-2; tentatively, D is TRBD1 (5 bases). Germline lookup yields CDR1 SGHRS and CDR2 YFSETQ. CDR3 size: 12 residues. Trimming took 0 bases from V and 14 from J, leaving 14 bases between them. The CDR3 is CASSLGDRSETF. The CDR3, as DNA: TGCGCCAGCAGCTTGGGAGACAGAAGTGAGACCTTC. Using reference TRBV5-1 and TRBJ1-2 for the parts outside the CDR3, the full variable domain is KAGVTQTPRYLIKTRGQQVTLSCSPISGHRSVSWYQQTPGQGLQFLFEYFSETQRNKGNFPGRFSGRQFSNSRSEMNVSTLELGDSALYLCASSLGDRSETFGSGTRLTVV.

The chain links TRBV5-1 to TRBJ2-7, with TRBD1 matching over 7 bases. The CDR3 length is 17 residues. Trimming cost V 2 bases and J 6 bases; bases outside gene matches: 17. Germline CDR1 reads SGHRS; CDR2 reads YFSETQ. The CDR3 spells CASSLPWWTGSFFEQYF. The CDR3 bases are TGCGCCAGCAGCTTACCCTGGTGGACAGGTAGTTTCTTCGAGCAGTACTTC.

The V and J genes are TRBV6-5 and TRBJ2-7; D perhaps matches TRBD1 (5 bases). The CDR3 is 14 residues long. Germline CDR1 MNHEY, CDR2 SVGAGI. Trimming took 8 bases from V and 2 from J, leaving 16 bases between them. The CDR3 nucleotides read TGTGCCAGCCGCGATTGGGGCAGCGCCTACGAGCAGTACTTC. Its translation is CASRDWGSAYEQYF.

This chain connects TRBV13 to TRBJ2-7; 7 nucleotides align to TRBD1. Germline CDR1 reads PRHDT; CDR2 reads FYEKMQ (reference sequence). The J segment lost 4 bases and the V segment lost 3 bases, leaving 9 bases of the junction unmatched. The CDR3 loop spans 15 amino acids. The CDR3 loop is CASSFFRDSPYEQYF. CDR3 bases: TGTGCCAGCAGCTTTTTCCGGGACAGCCCTTACGAGCAGTACTTC.

Written as DNA, the CDR3 is TGCGCCAGCAGCGACGGACAGGGGGCTAATGAAAAACTGTTTTTT. This codes for CASSDGQGANEKLFF. The chain carries TRBV4-1 and TRBJ1-4; TRBD1 matches at 10 bases. Germline CDR1 MGHRA, CDR2 YSYEKL. Losses at the gene ends were 5 bases for V and 3 bases for J; bases not matched to a gene: 3. This CDR3 comprises 15 residues.

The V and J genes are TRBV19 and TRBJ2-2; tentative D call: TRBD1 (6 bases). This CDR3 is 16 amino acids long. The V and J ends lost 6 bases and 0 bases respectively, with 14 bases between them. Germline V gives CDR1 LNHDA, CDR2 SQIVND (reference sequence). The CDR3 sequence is CASRNTGTSNTGELFF. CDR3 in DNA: TGTGCCAGTAGAAATACCGGGACATCGAACACCGGGGAGCTGTTTTTT. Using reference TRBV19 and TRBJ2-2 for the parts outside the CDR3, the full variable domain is DGGITQSPKYLFRKEGQNVTLSCEQNLNHDAMYWYRQDPGQGLRLIYYSQIVNDFQKGDIAEGYSVSREKKESFPLTVTSAQKNPTAFYLCASRNTGTSNTGELFFGEGSRLTVL.

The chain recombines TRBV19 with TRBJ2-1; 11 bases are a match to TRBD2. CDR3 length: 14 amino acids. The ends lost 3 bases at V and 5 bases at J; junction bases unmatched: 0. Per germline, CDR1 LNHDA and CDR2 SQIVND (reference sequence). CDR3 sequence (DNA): TGTGCCAGTAGTATGACTAGCGGGGACAATGAGCAGTTCTTC. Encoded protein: CASSMTSGDNEQFF.

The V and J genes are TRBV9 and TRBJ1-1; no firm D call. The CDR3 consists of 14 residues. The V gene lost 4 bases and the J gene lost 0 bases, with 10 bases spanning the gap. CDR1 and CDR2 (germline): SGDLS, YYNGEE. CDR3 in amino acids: CASSHQDMNTEAFF. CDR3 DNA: TGTGCCAGCAGCCACCAGGATATGAACACTGAAGCTTTCTTT.

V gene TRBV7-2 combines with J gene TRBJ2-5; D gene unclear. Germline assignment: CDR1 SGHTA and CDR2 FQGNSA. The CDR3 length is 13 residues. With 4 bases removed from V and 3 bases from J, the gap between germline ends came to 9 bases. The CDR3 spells CASSSGRKETQYF. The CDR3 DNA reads TGTGCCAGCAGCTCCGGTCGCAAAGAGACCCAGTACTTC.

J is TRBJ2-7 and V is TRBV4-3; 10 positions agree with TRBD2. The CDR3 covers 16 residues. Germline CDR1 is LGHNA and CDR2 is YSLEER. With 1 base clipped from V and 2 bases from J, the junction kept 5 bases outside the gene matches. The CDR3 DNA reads TGCGCCAGCAGCCAAGTTACTAGCGGGACTGCCTACGAGCAGTACTTC. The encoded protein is CASSQVTSGTAYEQYF.